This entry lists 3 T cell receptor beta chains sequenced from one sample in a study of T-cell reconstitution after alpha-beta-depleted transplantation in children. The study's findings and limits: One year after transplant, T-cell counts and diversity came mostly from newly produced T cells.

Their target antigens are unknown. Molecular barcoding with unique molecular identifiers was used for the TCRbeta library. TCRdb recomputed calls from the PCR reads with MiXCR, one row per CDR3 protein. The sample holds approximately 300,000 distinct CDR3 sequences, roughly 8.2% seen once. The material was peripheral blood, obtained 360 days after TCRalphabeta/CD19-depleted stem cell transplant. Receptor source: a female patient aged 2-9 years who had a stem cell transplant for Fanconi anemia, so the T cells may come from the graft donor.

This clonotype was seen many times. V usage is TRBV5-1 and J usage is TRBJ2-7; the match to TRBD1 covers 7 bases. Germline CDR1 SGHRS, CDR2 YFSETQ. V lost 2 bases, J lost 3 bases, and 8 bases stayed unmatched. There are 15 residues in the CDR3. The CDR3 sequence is CASSLQGSLNYEQYF. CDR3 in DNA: TGCGCCAGCAGCTTACAGGGGTCCCTTAACTACGAGCAGTACTTC. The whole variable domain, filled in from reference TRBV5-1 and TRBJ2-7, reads KAGVTQTPRYLIKTRGQQVTLSCSPISGHRSVSWYQQTPGQGLQFLFEYFSETQRNKGNFPGRFSGRQFSNSRSEMNVSTLELGDSALYLCASSLQGSLNYEQYFGPGTRLTVT.

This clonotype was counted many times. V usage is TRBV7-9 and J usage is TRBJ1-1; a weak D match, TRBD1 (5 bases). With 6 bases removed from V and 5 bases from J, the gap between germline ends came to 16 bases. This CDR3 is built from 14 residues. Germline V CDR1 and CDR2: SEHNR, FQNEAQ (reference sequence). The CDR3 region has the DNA TGTGCCAGCAGTCCGACTATAAAGGGGACTGAAGCTTTCTTT. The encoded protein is CASSPTIKGTEAFF.

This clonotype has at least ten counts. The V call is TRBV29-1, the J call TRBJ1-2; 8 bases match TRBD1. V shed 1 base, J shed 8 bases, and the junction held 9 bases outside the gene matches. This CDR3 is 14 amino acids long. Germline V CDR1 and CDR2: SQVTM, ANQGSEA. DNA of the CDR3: TGCAGCGTTGAAGCCCTCCCGGACAGGGTGGGCTACACCTTC. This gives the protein CSVEALPDRVGYTF.